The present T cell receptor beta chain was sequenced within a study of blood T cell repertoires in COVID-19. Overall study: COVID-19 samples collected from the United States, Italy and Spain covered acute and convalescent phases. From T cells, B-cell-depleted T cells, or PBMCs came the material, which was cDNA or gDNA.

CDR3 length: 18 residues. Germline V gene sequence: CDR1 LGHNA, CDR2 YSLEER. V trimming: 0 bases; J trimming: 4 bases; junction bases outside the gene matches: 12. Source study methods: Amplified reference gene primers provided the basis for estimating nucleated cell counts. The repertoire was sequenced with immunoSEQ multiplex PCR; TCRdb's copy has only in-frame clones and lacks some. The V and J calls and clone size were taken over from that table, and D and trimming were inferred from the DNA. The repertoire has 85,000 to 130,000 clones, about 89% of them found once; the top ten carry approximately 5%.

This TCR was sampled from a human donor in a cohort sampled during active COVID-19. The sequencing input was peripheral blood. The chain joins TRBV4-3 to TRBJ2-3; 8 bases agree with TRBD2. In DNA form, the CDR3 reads TGCGCCAGCAGCCAAGAATCCCCTCGGGGGGGCAGCGCAGATACGCAGTATTTT. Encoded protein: CASSQESPRGGSADTQYF.